This TCR beta chain was retrieved from a study of early T cells in non-severe SARS-CoV-2 infection. CDR1 is ENHRY, CDR2 SYGVKD, per germline. The CDR3 runs to 13 residues. Trimming removed 4 bases from V and 2 bases from J; junction bases left unmatched: 1. TCRdb itself ran the 5' RACE reads through MiXCR, one entry per CDR3 protein. The sample has some 75,000 distinct CDR3 sequences; 12% to 15% are singletons. Sequencing was done on a sample of whole blood. The chain couples TRBV10-3 to TRBJ2-5; 7 bases are shared with TRBD2. This sequence originates from an adult who was a healthcare worker with PCR-confirmed SARS-CoV-2 infection or an uninfected control (not recorded which). CDR3 sequence reads: CAISAGGQETQYF. The CDR3 coding sequence is TGTGCCATCAGTGCGGGGGGACAAGAGACCCAGTACTTC.